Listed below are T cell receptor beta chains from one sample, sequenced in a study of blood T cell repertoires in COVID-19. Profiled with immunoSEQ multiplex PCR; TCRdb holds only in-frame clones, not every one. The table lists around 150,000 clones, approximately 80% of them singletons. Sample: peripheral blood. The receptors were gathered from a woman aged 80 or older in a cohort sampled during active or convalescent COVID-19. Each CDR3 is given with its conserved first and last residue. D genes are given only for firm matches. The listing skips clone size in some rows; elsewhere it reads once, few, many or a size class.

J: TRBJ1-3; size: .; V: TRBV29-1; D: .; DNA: TGCAGTATCGGAGGGCTCTCTGGAAACACCATATATTTT; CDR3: CSIGGLSGNTIYF
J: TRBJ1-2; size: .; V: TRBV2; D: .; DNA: TGTGCCAGCAGATCAACCGGTGGTTCCTATGGCTACACCTTC; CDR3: CASRSTGGSYGYTF
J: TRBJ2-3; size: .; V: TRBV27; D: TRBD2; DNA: TGTGCCAGCAGCCGACAGGGACTAGCGGGGGGGACGACGCAGTATTTT; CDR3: CASSRQGLAGGTTQYF
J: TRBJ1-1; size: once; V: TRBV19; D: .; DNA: TGTGCCAGTAGTACATACAGGGTAAGGCGAGACACTGAAGCTTTCTTT; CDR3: CASSTYRVRRDTEAFF
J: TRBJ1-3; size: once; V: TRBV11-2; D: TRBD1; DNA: TGTGCCAGCAGCTTAGCAGGGGGTATTGGAAACACCATATATTTT; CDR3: CASSLAGGIGNTIYF
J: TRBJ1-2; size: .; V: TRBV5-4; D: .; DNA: TGTGCCAGCAGCTTGGCCCGACAGTCGACAGGACGCTATGGCTACACCTTC; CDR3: CASSLARQSTGRYGYTF
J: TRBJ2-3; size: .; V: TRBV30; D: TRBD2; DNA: TGTGCCTGGAGTCTAGCGGGGGGGAAGCATACGCAGTATTTT; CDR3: CAWSLAGGKHTQYF
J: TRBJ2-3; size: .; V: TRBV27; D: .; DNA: TGTGCCAGCAGTTTAAAAGCGGTTAGGGGCACAGATACGCAGTATTTT; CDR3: CASSLKAVRGTDTQYF
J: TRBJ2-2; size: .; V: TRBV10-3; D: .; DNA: TGTGCCATCAGTGAGTCCTTAAACACCGGGGAGCTGTTTTTT; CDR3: CAISESLNTGELFF
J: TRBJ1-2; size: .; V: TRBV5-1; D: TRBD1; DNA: TGCGCCAGCAGCAAGTGGACAGGGCCAGAGAATGGCTACACCTTC; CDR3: CASSKWTGPENGYTF
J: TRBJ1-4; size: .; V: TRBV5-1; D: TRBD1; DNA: TGCGCCAGCAAAGGGACAGTTAATGAAAAACTGTTTTTT; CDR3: CASKGTVNEKLFF
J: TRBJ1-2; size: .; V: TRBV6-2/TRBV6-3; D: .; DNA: TGTGCCAGCAGTTTCGGCAGGGCAAAAAACTATGGCTACACCTTC; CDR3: CASSFGRAKNYGYTF
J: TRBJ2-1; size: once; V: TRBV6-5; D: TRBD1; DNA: TGTGCCAGCAGTTTACGACAGGGGGCGGGCAATGAGCAGTTCTTC; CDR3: CASSLRQGAGNEQFF
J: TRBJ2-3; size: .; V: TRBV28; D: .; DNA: TGTGCCAGCAGTTTATGGGGGCCAAGTTTAGATACGCAGTATTTT; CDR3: CASSLWGPSLDTQYF
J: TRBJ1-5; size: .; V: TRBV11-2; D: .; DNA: TGTGCCAGCAGCTTAGGGACAGGCAATCAGCCCCAGCATTTT; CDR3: CASSLGTGNQPQHF
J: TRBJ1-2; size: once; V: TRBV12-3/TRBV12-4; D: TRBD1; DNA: TGTGCCAGCAGTCGACAGGGGATCTATGGCTACACCTTC; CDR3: CASSRQGIYGYTF
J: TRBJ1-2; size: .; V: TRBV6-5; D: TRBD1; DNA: TGTGCCAGCAGTAGGGACAGCGCTAACTATGGCTACACCTTC; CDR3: CASSRDSANYGYTF
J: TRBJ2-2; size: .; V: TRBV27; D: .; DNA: TGTGCCAGCATCGGTGGGGGGATGAACACCGGGGAGCTGTTTTTT; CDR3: CASIGGGMNTGELFF
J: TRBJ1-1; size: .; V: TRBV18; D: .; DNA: TGTGCCAGCTCACCATCCAACAGGGCCGCTGAAGCTTTCTTT; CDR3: CASSPSNRAAEAFF
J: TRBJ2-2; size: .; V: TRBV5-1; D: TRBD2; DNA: TGCGCCAGCAGCCCGGCGACTAGCGGGGGCCTAAAAACCGGGGAGCTGTTTTTT; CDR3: CASSPATSGGLKTGELFF
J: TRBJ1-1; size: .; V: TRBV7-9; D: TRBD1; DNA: TGTGCCAGCAGCCCACAGGGGGAAGCTTTCTTT; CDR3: CASSPQGEAFF
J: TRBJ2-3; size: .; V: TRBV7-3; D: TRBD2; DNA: TGTGCCAGCAGAGCGGGATCTAGCACAGATACGCAGTATTTT; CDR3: CASRAGSSTDTQYF
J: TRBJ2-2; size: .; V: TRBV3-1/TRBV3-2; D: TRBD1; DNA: TGTGCCAGCAGCTACAGGGGCCGCACCGGGGAGCTGTTTTTT; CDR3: CASSYRGRTGELFF
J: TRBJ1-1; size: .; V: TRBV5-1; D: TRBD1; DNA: TGCGCCAGCAGCCAAGGACAGGGTGGACGGACTGAAGCTTTCTTT; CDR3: CASSQGQGGRTEAFF
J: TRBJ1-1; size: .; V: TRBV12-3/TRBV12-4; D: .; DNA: TGTGCCAGCCGGGACTCCCGGGGTGAAGCTTTCTTT; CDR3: CASRDSRGEAFF
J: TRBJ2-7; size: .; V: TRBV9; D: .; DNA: TGTGCCAGCAGCGTTGGGGCCGCCTTCCCCCACGAGCAGTACTTC; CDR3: CASSVGAAFPHEQYF
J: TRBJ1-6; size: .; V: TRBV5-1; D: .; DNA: TGCGCCAGCAGCGAAACAGGGTCGTATTCACCCCTCCACTTT; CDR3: CASSETGSYSPLHF
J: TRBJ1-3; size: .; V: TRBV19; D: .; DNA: TGTGCCAGTATTGCGTGGGGGACAACTGGAAACACCATATATTTT; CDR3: CASIAWGTTGNTIYF
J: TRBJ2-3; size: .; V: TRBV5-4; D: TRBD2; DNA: TGTGCCAGCAGCTTGGAGGCGGGGGGGCCAACAGATACGCAGTATTTT; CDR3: CASSLEAGGPTDTQYF
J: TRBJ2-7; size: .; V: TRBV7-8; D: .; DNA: TGTGCCAGCAGCCCCGCCGACAGAGAATTCTACGAGCAGTACTTC; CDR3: CASSPADREFYEQYF
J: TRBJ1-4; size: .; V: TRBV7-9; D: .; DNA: TGTGCCAGCAGCCTTGGGCTTACTAATGAAAAACTGTTTTTT; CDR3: CASSLGLTNEKLFF
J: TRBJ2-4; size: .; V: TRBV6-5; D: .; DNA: TGTGCCAGCAGTCCCCCCGGGAGAGACATTCAGTACTTC; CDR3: CASSPPGRDIQYF
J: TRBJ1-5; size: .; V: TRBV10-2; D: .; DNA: TGCGCCAGCAGTGGGCCGATGAGCAATCAGCCCCAGCATTTT; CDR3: CASSGPMSNQPQHF
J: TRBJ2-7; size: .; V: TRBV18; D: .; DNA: TGTGCCAGCTCAGACCGCGTACAGGGTATCGGGCACGAGCAGTACTTC; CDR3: CASSDRVQGIGHEQYF
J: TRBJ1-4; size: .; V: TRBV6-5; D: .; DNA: TGTGCCAGCAGTTACGAGTCTGCAACTAATGAAAAACTGTTTTTT; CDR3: CASSYESATNEKLFF
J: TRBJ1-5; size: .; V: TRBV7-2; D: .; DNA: TGTGCCAGCAGCTTAGGGGGGGGTCAGCCCCAGCATTTT; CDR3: CASSLGGGQPQHF
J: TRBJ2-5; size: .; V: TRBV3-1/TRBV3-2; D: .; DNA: TGTGCCAGCAGCCAAGATCGGAGACAGCGAGAGACCCAGTACTTC; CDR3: CASSQDRRQRETQYF
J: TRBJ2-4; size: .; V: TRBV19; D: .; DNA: TGTGCCAGTAGTCTCACCAGGGTTCAGCTTGCCAAAAACATTCAGTACTTC; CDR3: CASSLTRVQLAKNIQYF
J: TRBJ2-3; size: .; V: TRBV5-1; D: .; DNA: TGCGCCAGCAGCTTGGTCGCGGGAAGCACAGATACGCAGTATTTT; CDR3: CASSLVAGSTDTQYF